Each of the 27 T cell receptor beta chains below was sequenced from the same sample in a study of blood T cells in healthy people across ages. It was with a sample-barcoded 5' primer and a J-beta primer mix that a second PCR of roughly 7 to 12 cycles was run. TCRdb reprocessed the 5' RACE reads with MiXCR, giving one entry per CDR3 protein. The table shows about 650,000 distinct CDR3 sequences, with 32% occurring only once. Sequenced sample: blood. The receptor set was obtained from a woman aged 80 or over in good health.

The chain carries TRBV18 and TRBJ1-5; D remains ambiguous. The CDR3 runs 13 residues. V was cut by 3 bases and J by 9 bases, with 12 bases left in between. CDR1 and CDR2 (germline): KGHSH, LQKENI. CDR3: CASSPVEGRPQHF. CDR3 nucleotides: TGTGCCAGCTCACCGGTAGAAGGTCGGCCCCAGCATTTT.

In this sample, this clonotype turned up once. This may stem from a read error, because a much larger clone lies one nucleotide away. The CDR3 here is CAISESGPNYGYTF. In nucleotides, the CDR3 is TGTGCCATCAGTGAGTCAGGACCTAACTATGGCTACACCTTC. The chain is built from TRBV10-3 and TRBJ1-2, with D hard to call. V lost 0 bases, J lost 0 bases, and 5 bases lay in between. The CDR3 has 14 residues. From germline, CDR1 is ENHRY and CDR2 SYGVKD.

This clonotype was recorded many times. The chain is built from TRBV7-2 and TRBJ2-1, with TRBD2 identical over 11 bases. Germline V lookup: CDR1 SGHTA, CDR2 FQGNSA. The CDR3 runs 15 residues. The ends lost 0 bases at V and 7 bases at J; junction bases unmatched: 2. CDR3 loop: CASSLASGGANEQFF. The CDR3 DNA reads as TGTGCCAGCAGCTTAGCTAGCGGGGGGGCGAATGAGCAGTTCTTC.

CDR3 region: CASSASSGNTIYF. The CDR3 nucleotides are TGTGCCAGCAGCGCTAGCTCTGGAAACACCATATATTTT. The J gene is TRBJ1-3, the V gene TRBV7-2; no reliable D call. The CDR3 has 13 residues. V gave up 5 bases and J gave up 0 bases, with 5 bases separating them. Germline CDR1 reads SGHTA; CDR2 reads FQGNSA.

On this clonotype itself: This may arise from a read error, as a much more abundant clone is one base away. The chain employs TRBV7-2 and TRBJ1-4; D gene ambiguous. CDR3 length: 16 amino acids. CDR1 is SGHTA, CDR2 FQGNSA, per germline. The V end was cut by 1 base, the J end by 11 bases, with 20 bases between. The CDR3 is CASSLGAEGTLDKLFF. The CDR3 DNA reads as TGTGCCAGCAGCTTAGGGGCGGAGGGAACTTTGGATAAACTGTTTTTT.

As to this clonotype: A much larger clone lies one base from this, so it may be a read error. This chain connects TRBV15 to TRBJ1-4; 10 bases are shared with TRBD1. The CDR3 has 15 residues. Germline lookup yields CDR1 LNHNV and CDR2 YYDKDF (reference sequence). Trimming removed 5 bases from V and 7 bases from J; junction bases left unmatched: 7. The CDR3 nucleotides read TGTGCCACCAGCGCCGCGGGACAGGGGAGTGAAAAACTGTTTTTT. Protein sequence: CATSAAGQGSEKLFF.

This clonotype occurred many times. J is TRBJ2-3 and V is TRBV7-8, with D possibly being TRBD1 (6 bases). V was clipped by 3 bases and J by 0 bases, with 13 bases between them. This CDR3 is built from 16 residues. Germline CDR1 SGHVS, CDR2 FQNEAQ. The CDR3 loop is CASSFEAGASTDTQYF. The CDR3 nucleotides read TGTGCCAGCAGCTTCGAGGCAGGGGCTAGCACAGATACGCAGTATTTT.

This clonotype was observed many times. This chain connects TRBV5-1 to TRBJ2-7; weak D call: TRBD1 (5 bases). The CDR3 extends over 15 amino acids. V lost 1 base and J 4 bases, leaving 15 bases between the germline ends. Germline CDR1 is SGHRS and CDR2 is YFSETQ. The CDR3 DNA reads TGCGCCAGCAGCTTGAATCGGCCAGGGCGTTACGAGCAGTACTTC. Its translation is CASSLNRPGRYEQYF.

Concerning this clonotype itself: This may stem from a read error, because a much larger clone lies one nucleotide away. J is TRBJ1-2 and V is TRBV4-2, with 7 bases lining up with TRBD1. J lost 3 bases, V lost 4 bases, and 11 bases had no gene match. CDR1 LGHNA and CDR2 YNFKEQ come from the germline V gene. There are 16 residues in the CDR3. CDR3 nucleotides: TGTGCCAGCAGCCTCCAGGGACAGAAACAGGACTATGGCTACACCTTC. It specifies CASSLQGQKQDYGYTF.

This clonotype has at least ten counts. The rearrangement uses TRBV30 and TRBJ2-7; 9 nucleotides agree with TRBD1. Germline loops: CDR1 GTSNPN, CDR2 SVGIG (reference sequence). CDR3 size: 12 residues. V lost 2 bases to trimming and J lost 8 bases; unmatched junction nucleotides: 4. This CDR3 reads CAWSTDRGKQYF. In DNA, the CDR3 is TGTGCCTGGAGTACGGACAGGGGAAAGCAGTACTTC.

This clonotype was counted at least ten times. CDR3 DNA sequence: TGTGCCAGCAGCGTAGTAGACAATGCAAGGGAGACCCAGTACTTC. Protein sequence: CASSVVDNARETQYF. The chain is built from TRBV9 and TRBJ2-5; D call uncertain. Trimming cost V 0 bases and J 5 bases, with 14 bases left between them. There are 15 residues in the CDR3. Germline assignment: CDR1 SGDLS and CDR2 YYNGEE.

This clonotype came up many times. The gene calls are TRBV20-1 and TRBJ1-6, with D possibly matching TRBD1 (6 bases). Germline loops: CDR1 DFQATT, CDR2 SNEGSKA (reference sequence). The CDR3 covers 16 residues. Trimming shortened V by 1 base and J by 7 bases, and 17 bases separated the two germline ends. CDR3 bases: TGCAGTGCTAGAGTGGAACCAGGGGCGAAAAATTCACCCCTCCACTTT. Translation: CSARVEPGAKNSPLHF.

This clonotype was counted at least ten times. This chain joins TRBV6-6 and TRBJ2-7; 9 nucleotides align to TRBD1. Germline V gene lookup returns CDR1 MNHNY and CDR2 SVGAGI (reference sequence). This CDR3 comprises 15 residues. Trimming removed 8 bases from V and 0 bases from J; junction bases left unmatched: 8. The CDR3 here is CASYSGTGSSYEQYF. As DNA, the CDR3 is TGTGCCAGCTATTCCGGGACAGGGAGCTCCTACGAGCAGTACTTC.

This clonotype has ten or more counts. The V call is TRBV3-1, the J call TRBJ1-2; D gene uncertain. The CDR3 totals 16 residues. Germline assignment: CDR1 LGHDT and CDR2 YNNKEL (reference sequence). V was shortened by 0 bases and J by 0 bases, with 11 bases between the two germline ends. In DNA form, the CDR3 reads TGTGCCAGCAGCCAAGATCTCCCCGGGGCTAACTATGGCTACACCTTC. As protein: CASSQDLPGANYGYTF.

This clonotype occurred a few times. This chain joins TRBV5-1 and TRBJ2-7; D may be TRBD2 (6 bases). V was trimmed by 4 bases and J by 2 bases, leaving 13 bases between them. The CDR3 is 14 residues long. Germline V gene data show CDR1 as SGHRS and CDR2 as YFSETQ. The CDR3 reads CASSRLGGTYEQYF. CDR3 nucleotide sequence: TGCGCCAGCAGCCGGTTGGGGGGAACCTACGAGCAGTACTTC. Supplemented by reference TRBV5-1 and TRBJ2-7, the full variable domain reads KAGVTQTPRYLIKTRGQQVTLSCSPISGHRSVSWYQQTPGQGLQFLFEYFSETQRNKGNFPGRFSGRQFSNSRSEMNVSTLELGDSALYLCASSRLGGTYEQYFGPGTRLTVT.

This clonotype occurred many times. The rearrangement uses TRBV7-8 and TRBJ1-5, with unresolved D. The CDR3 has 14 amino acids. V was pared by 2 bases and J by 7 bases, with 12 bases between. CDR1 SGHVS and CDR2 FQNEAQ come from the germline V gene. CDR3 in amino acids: CASSLTREAQPQHF. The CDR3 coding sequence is TGTGCCAGCAGCTTAACCCGGGAGGCCCAGCCCCAGCATTTT. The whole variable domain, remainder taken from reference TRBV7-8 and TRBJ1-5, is GAGVSQSPRYKVAKRGQDVALRCDPISGHVSLFWYQQALGQGPEFLTYFQNEAQLDKSGLPSDRFFAERPEGSVSTLKIQRTQQEDSAVYLCASSLTREAQPQHFGDGTRLSIL.

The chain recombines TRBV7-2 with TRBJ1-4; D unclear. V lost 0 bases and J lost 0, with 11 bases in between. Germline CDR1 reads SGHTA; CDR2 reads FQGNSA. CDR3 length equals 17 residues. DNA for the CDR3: TGTGCCAGCAGCTTAGCCCCCACGGAGGCAACTAATGAAAAACTGTTTTTT. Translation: CASSLAPTEATNEKLFF. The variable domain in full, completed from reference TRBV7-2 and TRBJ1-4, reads GAGVSQSPSNKVTEKGKDVELRCDPISGHTALYWYRQSLGQGLEFLIYFQGNSAPDKSGLPSDRFSAERTGGSVSTLTIQRTQQEDSAVYLCASSLAPTEATNEKLFFGSGTQLSVL.

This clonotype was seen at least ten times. CDR3 DNA sequence: TGTGCCAGCAGCCAGGGGGGACCCACAGATACGCAGTATTTT. Translation gives CASSQGGPTDTQYF. V and J are TRBV3-1 and TRBJ2-3, with D perhaps matching TRBD2 (6 bases). There are 14 residues in the CDR3. CDR1 is LGHDT, CDR2 YNNKEL, per germline (reference sequence). Trimming removed 3 bases from V and 2 bases from J, with 9 bases in between.

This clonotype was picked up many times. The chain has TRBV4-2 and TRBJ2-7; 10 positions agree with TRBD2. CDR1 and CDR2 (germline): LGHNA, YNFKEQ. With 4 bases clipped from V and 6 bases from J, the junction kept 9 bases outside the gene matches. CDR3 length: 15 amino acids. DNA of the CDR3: TGTGCCAGCAGCCGGGAGAGCGGGGGGGCCGGCGAGCAGTACTTC. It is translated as CASSRESGGAGEQYF.

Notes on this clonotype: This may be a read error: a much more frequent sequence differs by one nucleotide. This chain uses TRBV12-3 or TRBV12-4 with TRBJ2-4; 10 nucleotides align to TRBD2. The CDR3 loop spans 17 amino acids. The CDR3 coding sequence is TGTGTCAGCTCCAATCAGCAGAATAGCGGGGGGCTTGACATTCAGTACTTC. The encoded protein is CVSSNQQNSGGLDIQYF.

The CDR3 region has the DNA TGCGCCAGCAGCGATCAACAGGGGGACATTCAGTACTTC. Translated, it gives CASSDQQGDIQYF. V gene TRBV5-1 combines with J gene TRBJ2-4; 8 bases are a match to TRBD1. V was clipped by 4 bases and J by 8 bases; unmatched bases: 5. The germline V gene has CDR1 SGHRS and CDR2 YFSETQ. CDR3 length: 13 amino acids.

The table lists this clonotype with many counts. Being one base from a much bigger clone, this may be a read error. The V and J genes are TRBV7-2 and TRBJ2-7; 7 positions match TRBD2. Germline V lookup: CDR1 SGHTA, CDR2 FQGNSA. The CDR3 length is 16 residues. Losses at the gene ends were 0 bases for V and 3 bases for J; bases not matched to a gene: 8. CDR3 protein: CASSLAGGRVSYEQYF. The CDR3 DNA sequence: TGTGCCAGCAGCTTAGCGGGAGGGCGGGTCAGCTACGAGCAGTACTTC.

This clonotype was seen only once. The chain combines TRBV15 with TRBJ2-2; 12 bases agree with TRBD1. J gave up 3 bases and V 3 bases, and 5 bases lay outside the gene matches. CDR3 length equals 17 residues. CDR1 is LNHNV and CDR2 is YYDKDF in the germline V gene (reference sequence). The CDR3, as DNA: TGTGCCACCAGCAGCCGGGACAGGGGGCTTGACACCGGGGAGCTGTTTTTT. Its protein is CATSSRDRGLDTGELFF.

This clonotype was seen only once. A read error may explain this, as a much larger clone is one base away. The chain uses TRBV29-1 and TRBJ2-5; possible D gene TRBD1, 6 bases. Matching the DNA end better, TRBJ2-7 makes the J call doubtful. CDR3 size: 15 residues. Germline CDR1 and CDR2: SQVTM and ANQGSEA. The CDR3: CSVVQGLARPCEQYF. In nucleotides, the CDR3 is TGCAGCGTTGTACAGGGTCTCGCCCGTCCCTGCGAGCAGTACTTC.

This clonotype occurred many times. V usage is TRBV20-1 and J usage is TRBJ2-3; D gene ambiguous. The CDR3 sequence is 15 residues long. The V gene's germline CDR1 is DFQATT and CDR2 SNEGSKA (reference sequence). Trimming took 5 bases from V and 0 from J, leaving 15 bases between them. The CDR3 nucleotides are TGCAGTGCTGGACCCCAGACACCCAGCACAGATACGCAGTATTTT. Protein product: CSAGPQTPSTDTQYF.

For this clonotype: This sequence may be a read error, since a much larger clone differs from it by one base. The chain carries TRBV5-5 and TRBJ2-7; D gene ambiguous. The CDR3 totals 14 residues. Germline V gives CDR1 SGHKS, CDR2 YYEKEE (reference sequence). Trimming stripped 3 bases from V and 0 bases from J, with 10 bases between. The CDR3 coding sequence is TGTGCCAGCAGCTGGGAAGGGTTCTCCTACGAGCAGTACTTC. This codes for CASSWEGFSYEQYF.

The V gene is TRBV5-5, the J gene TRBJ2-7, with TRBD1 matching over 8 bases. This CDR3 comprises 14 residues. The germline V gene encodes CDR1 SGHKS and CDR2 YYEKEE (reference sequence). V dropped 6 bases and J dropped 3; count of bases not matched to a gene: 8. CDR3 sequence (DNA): TGTGCCAGCACCCAAGGGACAGGAGGCTACGAGCAGTACTTC. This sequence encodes CASTQGTGGYEQYF.